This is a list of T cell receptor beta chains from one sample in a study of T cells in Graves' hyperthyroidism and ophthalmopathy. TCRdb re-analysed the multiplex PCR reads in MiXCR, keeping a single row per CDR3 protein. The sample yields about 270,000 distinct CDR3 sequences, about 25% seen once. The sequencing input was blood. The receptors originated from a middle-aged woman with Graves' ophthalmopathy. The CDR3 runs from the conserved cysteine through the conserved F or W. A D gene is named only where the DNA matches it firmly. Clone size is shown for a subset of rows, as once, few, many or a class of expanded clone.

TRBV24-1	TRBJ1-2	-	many	TGTGCCACCAGCGCGAGAGGGGGCTATGGCTACACCTTC	CATSARGGYGYTF
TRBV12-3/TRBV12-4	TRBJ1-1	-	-	TGTGCCAGCAGTTTCCGGCAGGGGCAGAGGACTGAAGCTTTCTTT	CASSFRQGQRTEAFF
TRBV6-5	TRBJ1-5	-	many	TGTGCCAGCAGTTACGGCAGGGCTCAGCCCCAGCATTTT	CASSYGRAQPQHF
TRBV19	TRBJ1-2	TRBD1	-	TGTGCCAGTAGGCGTGGACAGGGACGAACTAGCTACACCTTC	CASRRGQGRTSYTF
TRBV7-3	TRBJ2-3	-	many	TGTGCCAGCAGCTTAATCGGGGGCGCGCAGTATTTT	CASSLIGGAQYF
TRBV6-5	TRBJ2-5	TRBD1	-	TGTGCCAGCAGTTGGCCCCAGGGGGCGAGGGAGACCCAGTACTTC	CASSWPQGARETQYF
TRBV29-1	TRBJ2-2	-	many	TGCAGCGTTGATGTACGGCAGGGAGGGCTGTTTTTT	CSVDVRQGGLFF
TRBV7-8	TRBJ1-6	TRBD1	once	TGTGCCAGCAGCTTAATAGGACAGGTTGATTCACCCCTCCACTTT	CASSLIGQVDSPLHF
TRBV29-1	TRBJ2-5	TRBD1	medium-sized	TGCAGCGTTGAAGATCGGGACAGGGGGCGCGAGACCCAGTACTTC	CSVEDRDRGRETQYF
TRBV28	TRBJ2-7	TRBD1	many	TGTGCCAGCAGCCCCGGGGCAGGGGGAGCCTACGAGCAGTACTTC	CASSPGAGGAYEQYF
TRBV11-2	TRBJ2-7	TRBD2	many	TGTGCCAGCAGCTTAGATTTACCGGGAGGACCCTGGGAGCAGTACTTC	CASSLDLPGGPWEQYF
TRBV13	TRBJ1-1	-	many	TGTGCCAGCAGCTTACGACAGGACACTGAAGCTTTCTTT	CASSLRQDTEAFF
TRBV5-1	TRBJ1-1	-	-	TGCGCCAGCAGCTTTGCCGACAACACTGAAGCTTTCTTT	CASSFADNTEAFF